Below, one TCR beta chain is given with its context. Its antigen is currently not known. The record has no base qualities; no much larger clone is one base away. The sample contains more than one DNA sequence encoding this CDR3. The donors were healthy, HIV-negative adults who had no recently reported acute infections or vaccinations. Only Caucasian adults living in Nashville, Tennessee, USA were represented among the donors. Magnetic negative selection was used to enrich CD4+ T cells, after which naive cells were positively selected on CD45RA and the negative fraction became the memory subset. Blood was collected by leukapheresis, and PBMCs were isolated by Ficoll-Histopaque density gradient centrifugation and then cryopreserved in liquid nitrogen vapor phase. Purity and quantity of every magnetically sorted T cell population were checked by analytical flow cytometry. Each sorted fraction had its genomic DNA isolated and then quantified by UV absorbance on a Nanodrop 2000c.

The data originate from a study of shared clonotypes between healthy human individuals (dated by TCRdb to the early 2020s). The study in broad terms: A couple of women and a few men aged 18 to 49 years were included in the cohort. Per donor, three plates each were used for CD4 naive and CD4 memory, two for CD8 naive, and one for CD8 memory. To estimate repertoire size and how much clonotype sharing occurs between individuals, the study deeply sequenced the blood TCR repertoires of several healthy adults. Different laboratories and diverse techniques were used to prepare libraries and sequence TCR repertoires, to increase sequencing depth and limit assay-specific biases. Per donor, leukapheresis produced somewhere between about 0.85 and 8.9 billion PBMCs. Broader findings and caveats from the paper: Naive subsets generally had larger estimated clonotype richness than memory subsets. Rarefaction of sorted-subset datasets indicated incomplete sequencing despite the large sequencing depth. Only blood was sampled, and tissue TCR repertoires likely differ from those in blood. Roughly 5% of naive CD4, 3.5% of naive CD8, 2.3% of memory CD4, and about 0.4% of memory CD8 clonotypes were shared across a few donors. The genetic and exposure-history diversity represented was limited by the small number of donors. Pairwise subsampling led to the expectation that sequencing depth would affect the degree of clonotype sharing among donors. Compared with non-shared clonotypes, clonotypes shared by all four sorted-subset donors had higher generation probabilities.

Using the deep immunoSEQ assay, multiplex PCR amplified TCR CDR3 regions from genomic DNA. For each cell subset, the extracted genomic DNA was distributed evenly across all wells of several immunoSEQ 96-well plates, and each plate served as one replicate. Each replicate PCR for sorted subsets received about 210 ng genomic DNA, equal to roughly 33,000 T cell genomes. Purified libraries were measured with a Qubit 3.0 fluorometer, size-checked on a Bioanalyzer 2100, and measured again with the KAPA Library Quantification kit. Every immunoSEQ 96-well plate was sequenced on a separate single-read 150-cycle Illumina NextSeq 550 flow cell. The study's own analysis went as follows. Because the immunoSEQ output held only junctional sequences and lacked quality scores, the filtering could not match the filtering applied to full-length reads. Sequences were annotated with PyIR, a Python wrapper for IgBLAST v1.9, and V/J genes and CDR3 were assigned using IMGT germline references. Reads were removed for weak V/J assignments (E-value above 1e-6), missing CDR3, stop codons, out-of-frame junctions, or ambiguous translated residues. V3J clonotypes were defined as sequences sharing the same inferred V gene, J gene, and CDR3 amino acid sequence. Percentage overlap between repertoires was computed as shared unique clonotypes divided by the size of the smaller repertoire. Repertoire richness was assessed with RTK rarefaction, the Chao1 estimator, and Recon v2.1 estimates of unobserved clonotypes. OLGA was used to compute generation probabilities for all TCRbeta clonotypes that the gDNA method yielded from a few donors. The source is immuneACCESS, and TCRdb retained only in-frame sequences with V and J called. Part of the clones is not carried over; for the studies checked, unresolved V genes explain less than half of this, and the remainder is unexplained. Clone size and the V and J calls come from that table; the DNA yielded D and trimming. This sample is represented by around 2.1 million clones; 95% of them were singletons. The ten largest clones capture approximately 0.13% of the sample.

CDR1 and CDR2 are drawn from the germline V gene: SGHRS, YFSETQ. From the cysteine up to the phenylalanine, the CDR3 has a length of 14 residues. Only CDR3 DNA is held: 42 bases, read in frame from base 1. At the junction V is shortened by 2 bases and J by 0 bases, with 3 bases in between. The rearranged chain carries TRBV5-1 and TRBJ2-6; the D gene cannot be named for sure. Sequences were obtained from naive CD4+ T cells sorted from blood. The cell subset or site label here, explained by the study, means: CD45RA+ positively selected. This TCR derives from a man between 18 and 29 years old in good health. In nucleotide form, the sequence is TGCGCCAGCAGCTTATCCTCTGGGGCCAACGTCCTGACTTTC. Its protein reads: CASSLSSGANVLTF.